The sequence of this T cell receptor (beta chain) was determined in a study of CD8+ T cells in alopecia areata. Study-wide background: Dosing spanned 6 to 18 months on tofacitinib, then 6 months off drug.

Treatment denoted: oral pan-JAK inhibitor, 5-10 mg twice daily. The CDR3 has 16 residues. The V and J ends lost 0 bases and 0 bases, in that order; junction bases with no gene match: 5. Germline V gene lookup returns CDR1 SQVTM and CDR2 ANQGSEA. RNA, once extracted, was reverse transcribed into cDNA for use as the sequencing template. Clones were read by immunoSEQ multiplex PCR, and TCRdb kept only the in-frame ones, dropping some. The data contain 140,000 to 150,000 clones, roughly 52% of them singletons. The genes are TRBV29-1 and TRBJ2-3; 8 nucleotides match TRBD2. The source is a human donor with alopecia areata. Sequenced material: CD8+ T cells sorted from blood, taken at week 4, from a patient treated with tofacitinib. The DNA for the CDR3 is TGCAGCGTTGAAGATGCACGGGGGGGCAGCACAGATACGCAGTATTTT. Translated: CSVEDARGGSTDTQYF.